These T cell receptor beta chains were read from a single sample in a study of T-cell memory formation after mild COVID-19. Via MiXCR, TCRdb re-called the 5' RACE reads, giving one row per CDR3 protein. Counted here are roughly 480,000 distinct CDR3 sequences, around 27% occurring once; the ten biggest clones make up 12%. Sequenced material: PBMCs or a T cell subset sorted from them (not recorded which). The source of these receptors is an adult woman who had mild COVID-19 (a few samples of this study predate the infection). Cell type and time point are not known. CDR3s include the opening cysteine and the closing phenylalanine or tryptophan. D genes are given only for firm matches. Where a row states a size, it is once, few, many or the class of an expanded clone; other rows omit it.

V gene	CDR3 length	J gene	D gene	clone size	CDR3 protein	CDR3 DNA
TRBV12-3/TRBV12-4	13	TRBJ1-1	NA	NA	CASSFGWGTEAFF	TGTGCCAGCAGTTTCGGCTGGGGCACTGAAGCTTTCTTT
TRBV7-2	14	TRBJ1-6	TRBD1	few	CASSLGQGTSPLHF	TGTGCCAGCAGCCTGGGACAGGGGACTTCACCCCTCCACTTT
TRBV19	16	TRBJ2-4	NA	NA	CASSVGGWAAKNIQYF	TGTGCCAGTAGTGTAGGCGGGTGGGCCGCCAAAAACATTCAGTACTTC
TRBV20-1	10	TRBJ1-1	NA	few	CSASVSQTFF	TGCAGTGCTAGTGTCTCCCAAACTTTCTTT
TRBV20-1	14	TRBJ2-7	TRBD2	NA	CSARDMAGVYEQYF	TGCAGTGCTAGAGATATGGCGGGAGTCTACGAGCAGTACTTC
TRBV2	13	TRBJ1-1	NA	few	CASTRAMNTEAFF	TGTGCCAGCACTAGGGCCATGAACACTGAAGCTTTCTTT
TRBV7-9	18	TRBJ2-1	TRBD1	NA	CASSFQQGDGREYNEQFF	TGTGCCAGCAGCTTTCAACAGGGGGACGGCAGGGAATACAATGAGCAGTTCTTC
TRBV12-3/TRBV12-4	15	TRBJ1-5	TRBD1	NA	CASSSAGTEGWPQHF	TGTGCCAGCAGTTCCGCCGGGACAGAGGGTTGGCCCCAGCATTTT
TRBV3-1	16	TRBJ2-7	NA	NA	CASSQVMGAGGFEQYF	TGTGCCAGCAGCCAAGTGATGGGGGCAGGCGGTTTCGAGCAGTACTTC
TRBV12-3/TRBV12-4	15	TRBJ2-3	NA	few	CASSTLTWGTDTQYF	TGTGCCAGCAGTACCTTGACGTGGGGCACAGATACGCAGTATTTT
TRBV5-1	12	TRBJ2-2	NA	many	CASSFNTGELFF	TGTGCCAGCAGTTTCAACACCGGGGAGCTGTTTTTT
TRBV4-2	14	TRBJ1-3	NA	NA	CASRSDAGGNTIYF	TGTGCCAGCCGCAGTGATGCTGGGGGAAACACCATATATTTT
TRBV6-5	20	TRBJ2-6	TRBD2	few	CASPSLECLAGVCGANVLTF	TGTGCCAGCCCCTCCCTTGAGTGTCTAGCGGGAGTGTGTGGGGCCAACGTCCTGACTTTC
TRBV10-3	13	TRBJ1-2	TRBD1	NA	CAISENRGWGYTF	TGTGCCATCAGTGAGAACAGGGGATGGGGCTACACCTTC
TRBV7-9	15	TRBJ2-1	TRBD2	NA	CASSGTSGPYNEQFF	TGTGCCAGCAGCGGTACTAGCGGGCCTTACAATGAGCAGTTCTTC
TRBV10-3	12	TRBJ2-7	NA	NA	CAISDERYEQYF	TGTGCCATCAGTGACGAACGCTACGAGCAGTACTTC
TRBV20-1	14	TRBJ1-5	NA	NA	CSARGGQGSQPQHF	TGCAGTGCTAGAGGAGGGCAGGGGAGTCAGCCCCAGCATTTT
TRBV3-1	15	TRBJ2-5	TRBD2	NA	CASSSLTSGGETQYF	TGTGCCAGCAGCTCCCTGACTAGCGGGGGAGAGACCCAGTACTTC
TRBV12-3/TRBV12-4	13	TRBJ2-5	NA	few	CASSSGPAETQYF	TGTGCCAGCAGTTCCGGGCCTGCGGAGACCCAGTACTTC
TRBV7-2	14	TRBJ2-7	NA	NA	CASSLAQPYYEQYF	TGTGCCAGCAGCTTAGCCCAGCCATACTACGAGCAGTACTTC
TRBV5-1	14	TRBJ1-2	NA	few	CASSSGLKFYGYTF	TGCGCCAGCAGCTCGGGTCTCAAGTTCTATGGCTACACCTTC
TRBV29-1	14	TRBJ2-7	TRBD1	few	CSVGAGTGVGEQYF	TGCAGCGTGGGGGCTGGGACAGGGGTCGGCGAGCAGTACTTC
TRBV12-3/TRBV12-4	15	TRBJ2-7	TRBD2	NA	CASSSSGGGSYEQYF	TGTGCCAGCAGTTCTAGCGGGGGGGGCTCCTACGAGCAGTACTTC
TRBV2	13	TRBJ1-2	NA	NA	CARGGESDYGYTF	TGTGCCAGAGGAGGAGAGTCGGACTATGGCTACACCTTC
TRBV12-3/TRBV12-4	14	TRBJ1-5	NA	NA	CASSPDYSNQPQHF	TGTGCCAGCAGCCCTGATTATAGCAATCAGCCCCAGCATTTT
TRBV28	16	TRBJ2-7	TRBD2	many	CASSTFSGRTLAEQYF	TGTGCCAGCAGTACATTTAGCGGGAGAACCCTGGCCGAGCAGTACTTC
TRBV20-1	14	TRBJ2-7	NA	NA	CSARGVPGSYEQYF	TGCAGTGCCCGAGGGGTTCCAGGGAGCTACGAGCAGTACTTC
TRBV29-1	12	TRBJ1-2	NA	NA	CSVSPQSYGYTF	TGCAGCGTGTCCCCACAGTCCTATGGCTACACCTTC
TRBV6-5	16	TRBJ2-2	TRBD2	few	CASSYYSGRITGELFF	TGTGCCAGCAGTTACTATAGCGGGAGAATCACCGGGGAGCTGTTTTTT
TRBV5-1	14	TRBJ2-5	TRBD1	few	CASSLEGQGETQYF	TGCGCCAGCAGCTTGGAAGGACAGGGGGAGACCCAGTACTTC
TRBV24-1	13	TRBJ2-2	NA	NA	CATRQRNSGELFF	TGTGCCACCAGGCAGAGAAATAGCGGGGAGCTGTTTTTT
TRBV6-5	16	TRBJ1-4	NA	few	CASSYSLARASEKLFF	TGTGCCAGCAGTTACTCGTTGGCCAGGGCGAGTGAAAAACTGTTTTTT